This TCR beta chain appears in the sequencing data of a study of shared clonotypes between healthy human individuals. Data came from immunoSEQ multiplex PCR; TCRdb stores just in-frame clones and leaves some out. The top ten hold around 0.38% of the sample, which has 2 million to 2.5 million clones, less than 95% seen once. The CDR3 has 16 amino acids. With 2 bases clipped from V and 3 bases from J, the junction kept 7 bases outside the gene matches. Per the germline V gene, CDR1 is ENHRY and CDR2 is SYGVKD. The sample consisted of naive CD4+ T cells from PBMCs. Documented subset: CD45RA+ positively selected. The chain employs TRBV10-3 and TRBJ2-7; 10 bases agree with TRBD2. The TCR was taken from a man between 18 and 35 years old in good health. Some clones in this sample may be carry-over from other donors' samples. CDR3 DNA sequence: TGTGCCATCAGTGAGACCCTAGCGGGAGCGGGCTACGAGCAGTACTTC. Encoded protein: CAISETLAGAGYEQYF.